This T cell receptor (beta chain) was identified in a study of post-analysis software for immune sequencing data. Study observations and caveats: Compared against controls, patients with multiple sclerosis displayed significantly lower normalized Chao1 diversity. Patients had higher frequencies than controls of about 5 TRBV segments, including TRBV5-6, TRBV5-1 and TRBV20-1.

A few counts support this clonotype. The antigen is unknown. The authors incorporated unique molecular identifiers into the TCR beta cDNA libraries. TCRdb reprocessed the PCR reads with MiXCR, giving one entry per CDR3 protein. Found here are around 260,000 distinct CDR3 sequences, just over 35% of them singletons; the top ten hold 4% to 6%. This CDR3 is 16 amino acids long. V gave up 5 bases and J gave up 9 bases; unmatched junction bases: 15. Germline CDR1 and CDR2: DFQATT and SNEGSKA (reference sequence). This TCR came from a girl aged 10-17 years with multiple sclerosis. The genes are TRBV20-1 and TRBJ1-6; 8 bases are shared with TRBD1. Sequenced material: blood. CDR3: CSALNAPTGESSPLHF. The DNA of the CDR3 is TGCAGTGCTCTAAATGCGCCGACAGGGGAGAGTTCACCCCTCCACTTT.